The T cell receptor (beta chain) described here comes from a study of cytomegalovirus exposure and HLA in healthy donors. The CDR3 extends over 14 amino acids. Trimming cost V 4 bases and J 8 bases; bases outside gene matches: 8. CDR1 LNHDA and CDR2 SQIVND come from the germline V gene (reference sequence). The PCR used 60 Vbeta and 13 Jbeta primers. The assay was immunoSEQ multiplex PCR, and TCRdb's table has in-frame clones only and misses some. The top ten hold around 6.5% of the sample, which has more than 85,000 clones, under 80% seen once. The sequencing input was PBMCs. The chain carries TRBV19 and TRBJ1-2, with 9 bases that match TRBD1. The sequence was obtained from a woman between 25 and 40 years old in good health and CMV-seronegative. CDR3 loop: CASSTQGALLGYTF. Here the CDR3 DNA reads TGTGCCAGTAGTACACAGGGGGCGCTTCTCGGCTACACCTTC.